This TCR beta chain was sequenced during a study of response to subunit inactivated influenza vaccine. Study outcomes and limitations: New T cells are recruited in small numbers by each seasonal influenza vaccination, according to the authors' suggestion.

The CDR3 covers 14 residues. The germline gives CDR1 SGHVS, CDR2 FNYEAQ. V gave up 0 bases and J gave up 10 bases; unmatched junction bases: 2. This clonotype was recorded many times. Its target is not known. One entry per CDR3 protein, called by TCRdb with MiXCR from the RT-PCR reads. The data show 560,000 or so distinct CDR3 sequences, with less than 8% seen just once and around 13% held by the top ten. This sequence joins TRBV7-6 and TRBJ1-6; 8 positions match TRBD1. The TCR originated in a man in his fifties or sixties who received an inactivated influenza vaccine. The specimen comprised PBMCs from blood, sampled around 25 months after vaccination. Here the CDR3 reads CASSLAQGGSPLHF. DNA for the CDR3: TGTGCCAGCAGCTTAGCACAGGGGGGATCACCCCTCCACTTT.